A selection of T cell receptor beta chains follows, all from one sample in a study of blood T cell repertoires in COVID-19. Produced via immunoSEQ multiplex PCR; TCRdb's table is partial and in-frame only. The table has 30,000 to 40,000 clones, roughly 84% seen once. Sequenced sample: peripheral blood. These receptors all stem from a human donor in a cohort sampled during active COVID-19. CDR3s include the opening cysteine and the closing phenylalanine or tryptophan. A D gene is named only where the DNA matches it firmly. Clone size is stated in some rows and not others, as once, few, many or a class when expanded.

TRBJ2-3,-,-,TRBV21-1,TGTGCCAGCAGCAAAGGGAGGTTGCGGGGGGGCGGAACGCAGTATTTT,CASSKGRLRGGGTQYF
TRBJ2-7,-,-,TRBV6-6,TGTGCCAGCAGTCTCGTGACGGGAAGCTCCTACGAGCAGTACTTC,CASSLVTGSSYEQYF
TRBJ2-5,few,TRBD2,TRBV4-2,TGTGCCAGCAGCCAAGAAGGGCGGGGGGGCATTGAGACCCAGTACTTC,CASSQEGRGGIETQYF
TRBJ2-1,-,-,TRBV11-3,TGTGCCAGCAGCTTACGTGACGGGTCCCCCCAGTTCTTC,CASSLRDGSPQFF
TRBJ1-5,-,TRBD1,TRBV7-2,TGTGCCAGCAGCCAACCGACAGGGGTTCAGCCCCAGCATTTT,CASSQPTGVQPQHF
TRBJ1-5,medium-sized,-,TRBV7-8,TGTGCCAGCAGCTTAGGGGGGCGCAGTCAGCCCCAGCATTTT,CASSLGGRSQPQHF
TRBJ2-7,-,-,TRBV11-3,TGTGCCAGCAGCTTACACAGCGGATCTTCCTACGAGCAGTACTTC,CASSLHSGSSYEQYF
TRBJ2-7,many,-,TRBV19,TGTGCCAGTAGTATAGCGGAGACCACGGGCGAGCAGTACTTC,CASSIAETTGEQYF
TRBJ2-4,-,-,TRBV18,TGTGCCAGCTCACTCACTGTGCCTCTAGCCAAAAACATTCAGTACTTC,CASSLTVPLAKNIQYF
TRBJ2-7,-,TRBD1,TRBV18,TGTGCCAGCTCAAGGGACAGGGCCTACGAGCAGTACTTC,CASSRDRAYEQYF
TRBJ1-4,-,-,TRBV27,TGTGCCAGCAGTTTATCGCGGGTCACTAATGAAAAACTGTTTTTT,CASSLSRVTNEKLFF
TRBJ2-3,-,TRBD2,TRBV7-3,TGTGCCAGCAGCTTAAGGGGGACTAGCGACACAGATACGCAGTATTTT,CASSLRGTSDTDTQYF
TRBJ2-5,-,-,TRBV7-2,TGTGCCAGCAGCTTAGGCAGACTAACCCAAGAGACCCAGTACTTC,CASSLGRLTQETQYF
TRBJ2-7,-,-,TRBV12-5,TGTGCTAGTGGTTTGGGTTCTCTCAGGGGGGTCCACGAGCAGTACTTC,CASGLGSLRGVHEQYF
TRBJ2-7,few,-,TRBV24-1,TGTGCCACCAGAGAAGGCGGGACCCCCTACGAGCAGTACTTC,CATREGGTPYEQYF
TRBJ1-5,-,TRBD1,TRBV6-5,TGTGCCAGAAAACAGGGGGGGGAGCCCCAGCATTTT,CARKQGGEPQHF
TRBJ1-5,-,-,TRBV29-1,TGCAGCGTTCGGCAGGGCAATCAGCCCCAGCATTTT,CSVRQGNQPQHF
TRBJ2-1,-,-,TRBV19,TGTGCCAGTACTACCCGCAATGAGCAGTTCTTC,CASTTRNEQFF
TRBJ2-1,-,-,TRBV10-3,TGTGCCATCAGTGAACCTAGCGTTTTGCACAATGAGCAGTTCTTC,CAISEPSVLHNEQFF
TRBJ1-5,-,TRBD1,TRBV5-1,TGCGCCAGCAGCTTGGCGGGACAGGGGGGTCAGCCCCAGCATTTT,CASSLAGQGGQPQHF
TRBJ2-7,-,TRBD2,TRBV7-9,TGTGCCAGCAGCTCCTTTCCGGGACTAGCGGGGTGGGAGCAGTACTTC,CASSSFPGLAGWEQYF
TRBJ2-7,-,TRBD1,TRBV27,TGTGCCAGCAGTAGGTTGAGACAGGGGACCCACGAGCAGTACTTC,CASSRLRQGTHEQYF
TRBJ1-3,-,-,TRBV7-9,TGTGCCAGCAGCTTATATGGGACTGAGAGCACCATATATTTT,CASSLYGTESTIYF
TRBJ1-4,-,-,TRBV5-1,TGCGCCAGCAGCTTTGAGGGTAATACCAATGAAAAACTGTTTTTT,CASSFEGNTNEKLFF
TRBJ1-2,-,-,TRBV7-9,TGTGCCAGCAGCTTAGCGCCGGGACAAGCCTATGGCTACACCTTC,CASSLAPGQAYGYTF
TRBJ1-6,-,TRBD1,TRBV2,TGTGCCAGCAGTGAATCCAGGGGGCCGACGTCCCTCCACTTT,CASSESRGPTSLHF
TRBJ1-2,-,TRBD1,TRBV7-9,TGTGCCAGCAGCTTAAGGGGGACAGTTAACTATGGCTACACCTTC,CASSLRGTVNYGYTF
TRBJ2-2,few,-,TRBV9,TGTGCCAGCAGCCCTCGAGGTCGATGGAACACCGGGGAGCTGTTTTTT,CASSPRGRWNTGELFF
TRBJ1-2,-,-,TRBV5-5,TGTGCCAGCAGTACTCTGGGAGGGGTGCAGTATGGCTACACCTTC,CASSTLGGVQYGYTF
TRBJ2-6,-,-,TRBV7-8,TGTGCCAGCAGCCTCAAGGGGGCTGGGGCCAACGTCCTGACTTTC,CASSLKGAGANVLTF
TRBJ1-1,-,-,TRBV7-8,TGTGCCAGCAGCTTATCGCCGGGACAAGTTGACACTGAAGCTTTCTTT,CASSLSPGQVDTEAFF
TRBJ1-5,-,TRBD1,TRBV6-2/TRBV6-3,TGTGCCAGCAGCCGACAGGGGGCCAGTCAGCCCCAGCATTTT,CASSRQGASQPQHF
TRBJ2-3,-,TRBD2,TRBV19,TGTGCCAGTAGTATGGTAGCGGGGAACACAGATACGCAGTATTTT,CASSMVAGNTDTQYF
TRBJ2-1,-,-,TRBV25-1,TGTGCCAGCAGTGCCGTCAATGAGCAGTTCTTC,CASSAVNEQFF
TRBJ1-2,-,TRBD1,TRBV11-2,TGTGCCAGCAGCTCACGGACAGGCGGGGGCTACACCTTC,CASSSRTGGGYTF
TRBJ2-3,-,TRBD2,TRBV29-1,TGCAGCGTTGATAGCGGGGGGGGGCAGTATTTT,CSVDSGGGQYF
TRBJ1-6,-,TRBD1,TRBV4-1,TGCGCCAGCAGCCAAGATAGCCAGGGGGCGGTTTGGGCTTCACCCCTCCACTTT,CASSQDSQGAVWASPLHF
TRBJ1-2,-,-,TRBV12-3/TRBV12-4,TGTGCCAGCAGTGGGACTGGGGGCTACACCTTC,CASSGTGGYTF
TRBJ1-5,-,-,TRBV6-5,TGTGCCAGCGCCCGGGGGGTCGGTCAGCCCCAGCATTTT,CASARGVGQPQHF
TRBJ2-7,-,TRBD1,TRBV6-6,TGTGCCAGCAGAGGGAAGGGGACAGGCTCCTACGAGCAGTACTTC,CASRGKGTGSYEQYF
TRBJ1-4,-,-,TRBV6-6,TGTGCCAGCAGTTACTCAACTGGTAATGAAAAACTGTTTTTT,CASSYSTGNEKLFF
TRBJ2-1,-,-,TRBV11-2,TGTGCCAGCAGCTTAGGGGCCCTTTACAATGAGCAGTTCTTC,CASSLGALYNEQFF
TRBJ1-1,once,-,TRBV12-3/TRBV12-4,TGTGCCAGCAGTTTGAGAGCTAACACTGAAGCTTTCTTT,CASSLRANTEAFF
TRBJ1-6,-,TRBD1,TRBV19,TGTGCCAGTAGTACAAGACAGGGTTTCTCACCCCTCCACTTT,CASSTRQGFSPLHF
TRBJ2-3,-,-,TRBV2,TGTGCCAGCAGTCCAATACAGAGACGCACAGATACGCAGTATTTT,CASSPIQRRTDTQYF
TRBJ1-1,-,TRBD1,TRBV7-3,TGTGCCAGCAGCCAAGTCGGGACAGGGGGGACTGAAGCTTTCTTT,CASSQVGTGGTEAFF
TRBJ1-1,-,TRBD1,TRBV7-3,TGTGCCAGCAGCAAACAGGGGGGTGAAGCTTTCTTT,CASSKQGGEAFF
TRBJ2-5,-,TRBD2,TRBV5-5,TGTGCCAGCAGCTCGGGACTAGCGGGGAACCAAGAGACCCAGTACTTC,CASSSGLAGNQETQYF
TRBJ1-6,-,TRBD1,TRBV7-6,TGTGCCAGCGGGGGGGCAGGGGGCTCCCTCAGCTCCTATAATTCACCCCTCCACTTT,CASGGAGGSLSSYNSPLHF
TRBJ2-5,-,TRBD2,TRBV3-1/TRBV3-2,TGTGCCAGCAGCCACCACGCCGGGGGGGGCACGGGGGAACAAGAGACCCAGTACTTC,CASSHHAGGGTGEQETQYF
TRBJ1-5,-,-,TRBV6-5,TGTGCCAGCAGGAAACAGGGAAACCAGCCCCAGCATTTT,CASRKQGNQPQHF
TRBJ1-3,medium-sized,-,TRBV10-3,TGTGCCATCAGCCCCCCTAATGAGCACTCTGGAAACACCATATATTTT,CAISPPNEHSGNTIYF